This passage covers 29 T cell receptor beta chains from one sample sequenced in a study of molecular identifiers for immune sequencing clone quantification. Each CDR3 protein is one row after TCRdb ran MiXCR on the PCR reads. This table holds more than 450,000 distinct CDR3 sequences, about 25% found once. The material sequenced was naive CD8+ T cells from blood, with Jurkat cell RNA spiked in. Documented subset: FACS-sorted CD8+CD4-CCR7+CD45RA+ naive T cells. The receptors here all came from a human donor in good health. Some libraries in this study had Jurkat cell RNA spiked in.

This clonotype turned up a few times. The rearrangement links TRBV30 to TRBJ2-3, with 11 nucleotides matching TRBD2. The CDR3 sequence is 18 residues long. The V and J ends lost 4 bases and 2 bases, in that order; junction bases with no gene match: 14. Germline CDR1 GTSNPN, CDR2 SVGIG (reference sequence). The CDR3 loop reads CAWKGLAGGPKSTDTQYF. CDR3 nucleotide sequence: TGTGCCTGGAAAGGTCTAGCGGGGGGCCCGAAATCCACAGATACGCAGTATTTT. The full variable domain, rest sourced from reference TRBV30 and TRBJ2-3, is SQTIHQWPATLVQPVGSPLSLECTVEGTSNPNLYWYRQAAGRGLQLLFYSVGIGQISSEVPQNLSASRPQDRQFILSSKKLLLSDSGFYLCAWKGLAGGPKSTDTQYFGPGTRLTVL.

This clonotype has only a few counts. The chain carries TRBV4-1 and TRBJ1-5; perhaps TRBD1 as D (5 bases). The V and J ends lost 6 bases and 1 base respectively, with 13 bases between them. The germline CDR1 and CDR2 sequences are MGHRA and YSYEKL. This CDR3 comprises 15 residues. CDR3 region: CASRVGVWSNQPQHF. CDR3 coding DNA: TGCGCCAGCAGGGTGGGGGTGTGGAGCAATCAGCCCCAGCATTTT.

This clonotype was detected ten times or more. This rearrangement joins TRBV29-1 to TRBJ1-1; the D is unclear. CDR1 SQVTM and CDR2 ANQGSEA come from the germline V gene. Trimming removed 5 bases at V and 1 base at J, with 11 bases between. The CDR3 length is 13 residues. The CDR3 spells CSVIFAANTEAFF. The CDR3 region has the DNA TGCAGCGTTATCTTCGCAGCGAACACTGAAGCTTTCTTT.

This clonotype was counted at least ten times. The CDR3 spells CASSLALGGADTQYF. CDR3 in DNA: TGTGCCAGCAGCTTAGCGCTTGGAGGGGCGGATACGCAGTATTTT. This sequence joins TRBV7-9 and TRBJ2-3, with D perhaps matching TRBD2 (6 bases). CDR1 and CDR2 (germline): SEHNR, FQNEAQ (reference sequence). The length of the CDR3 is 15 residues. The ends were cut back, 0 bases at V and 6 bases at J, with 13 bases in the middle.

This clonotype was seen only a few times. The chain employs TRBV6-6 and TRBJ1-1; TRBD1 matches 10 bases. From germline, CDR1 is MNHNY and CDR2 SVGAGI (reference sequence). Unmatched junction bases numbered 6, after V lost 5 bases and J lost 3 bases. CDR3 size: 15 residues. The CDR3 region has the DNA TGTGCCAGCAGTCTTACCGGGACAGGGGACACTGAAGCTTTCTTT. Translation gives CASSLTGTGDTEAFF.

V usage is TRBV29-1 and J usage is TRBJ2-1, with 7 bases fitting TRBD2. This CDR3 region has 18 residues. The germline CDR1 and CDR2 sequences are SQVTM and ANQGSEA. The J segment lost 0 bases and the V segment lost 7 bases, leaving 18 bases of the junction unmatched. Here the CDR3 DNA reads TGCAGCGCCGACCCCGGTCTAGCGGCAGCCCACTCCTACAATGAGCAGTTCTTC. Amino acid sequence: CSADPGLAAAHSYNEQFF.

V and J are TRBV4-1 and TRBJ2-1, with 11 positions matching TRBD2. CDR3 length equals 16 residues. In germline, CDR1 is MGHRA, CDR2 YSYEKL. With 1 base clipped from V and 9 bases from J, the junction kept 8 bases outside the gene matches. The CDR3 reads CASSQVLAGVRGEQFF. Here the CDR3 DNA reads TGCGCCAGCAGCCAAGTACTAGCGGGAGTACGGGGTGAGCAGTTCTTC.

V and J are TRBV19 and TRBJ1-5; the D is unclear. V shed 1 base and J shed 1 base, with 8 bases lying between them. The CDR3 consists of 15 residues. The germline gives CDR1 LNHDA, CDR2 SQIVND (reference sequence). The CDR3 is CASSIGGGSNQPQHF. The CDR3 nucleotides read TGTGCCAGTAGTATAGGTGGAGGGAGCAATCAGCCCCAGCATTTT.

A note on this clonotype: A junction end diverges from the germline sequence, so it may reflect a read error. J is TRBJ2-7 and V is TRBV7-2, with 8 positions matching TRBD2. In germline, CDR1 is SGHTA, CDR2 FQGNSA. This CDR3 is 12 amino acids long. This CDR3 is CAISFGGVGEYF. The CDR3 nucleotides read TGTGCCATCAGCTTCGGGGGGGTGGGGGAGTACTTC.

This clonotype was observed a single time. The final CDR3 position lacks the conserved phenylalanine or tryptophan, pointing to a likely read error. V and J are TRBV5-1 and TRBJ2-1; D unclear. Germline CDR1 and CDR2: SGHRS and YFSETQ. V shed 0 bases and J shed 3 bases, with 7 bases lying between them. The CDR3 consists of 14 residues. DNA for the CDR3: TGCGCCAGCAGCTTGGCCGGAGACTACAATGAGCAGTTCCTC. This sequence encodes CASSLAGDYNEQFL.

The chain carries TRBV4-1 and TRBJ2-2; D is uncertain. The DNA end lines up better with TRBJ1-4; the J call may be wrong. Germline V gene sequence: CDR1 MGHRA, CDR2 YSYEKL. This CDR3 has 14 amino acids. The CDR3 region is CASNQRINTGKLFF. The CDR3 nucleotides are TGCGCCAGCAACCAGAGAATTAACACCGGAAAACTGTTTTTT.

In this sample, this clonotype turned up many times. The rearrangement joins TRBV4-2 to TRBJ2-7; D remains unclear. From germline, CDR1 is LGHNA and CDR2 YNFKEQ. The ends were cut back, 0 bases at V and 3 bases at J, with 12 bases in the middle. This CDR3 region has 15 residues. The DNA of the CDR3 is TGTGCCAGCAGCCAAGAAAGCCGGATAAACTACGAGCAGTACTTC. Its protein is CASSQESRINYEQYF.

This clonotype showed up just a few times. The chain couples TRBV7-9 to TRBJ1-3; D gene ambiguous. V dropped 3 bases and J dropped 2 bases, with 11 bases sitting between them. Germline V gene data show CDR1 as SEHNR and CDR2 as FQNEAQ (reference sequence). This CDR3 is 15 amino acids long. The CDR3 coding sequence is TGTGCCAGCAGCTTGCCGGGCGGACCTGGAAACACCATATATTTT. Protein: CASSLPGGPGNTIYF.

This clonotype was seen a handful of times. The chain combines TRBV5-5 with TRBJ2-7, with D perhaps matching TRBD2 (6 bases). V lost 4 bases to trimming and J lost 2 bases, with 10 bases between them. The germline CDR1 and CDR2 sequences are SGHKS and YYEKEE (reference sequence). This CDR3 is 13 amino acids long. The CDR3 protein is CASSGGATYEQYF. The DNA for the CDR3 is TGTGCCAGCAGCGGCGGGGCAACCTACGAGCAGTACTTC.

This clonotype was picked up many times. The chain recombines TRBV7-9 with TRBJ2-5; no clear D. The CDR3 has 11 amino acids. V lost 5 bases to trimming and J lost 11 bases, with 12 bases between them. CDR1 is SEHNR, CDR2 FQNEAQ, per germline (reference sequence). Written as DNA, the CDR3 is TGTGCCAGCAGCCTCGGAACTATGCAGTACTTC. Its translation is CASSLGTMQYF.

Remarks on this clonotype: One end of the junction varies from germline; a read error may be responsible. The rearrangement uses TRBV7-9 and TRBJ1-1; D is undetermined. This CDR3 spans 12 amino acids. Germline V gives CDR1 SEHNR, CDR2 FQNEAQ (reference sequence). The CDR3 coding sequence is TGTGCCAACAGCTCCGGAGGCACTGAAGCTTTCTTT. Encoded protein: CANSSGGTEAFF.

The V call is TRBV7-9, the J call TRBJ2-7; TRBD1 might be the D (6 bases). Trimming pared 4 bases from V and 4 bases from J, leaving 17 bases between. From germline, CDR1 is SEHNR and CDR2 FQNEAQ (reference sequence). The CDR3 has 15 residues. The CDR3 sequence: CASSSTQTGPYEQYF. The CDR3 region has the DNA TGTGCCAGCAGCTCGACCCAGACAGGTCCTTACGAGCAGTACTTC.

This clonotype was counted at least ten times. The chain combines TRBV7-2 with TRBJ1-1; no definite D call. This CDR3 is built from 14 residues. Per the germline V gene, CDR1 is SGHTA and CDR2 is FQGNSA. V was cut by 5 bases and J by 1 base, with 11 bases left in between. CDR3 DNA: TGTGCCAGCAGCCACCTGACACCGAACACTGAAGCTTTCTTT. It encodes CASSHLTPNTEAFF.

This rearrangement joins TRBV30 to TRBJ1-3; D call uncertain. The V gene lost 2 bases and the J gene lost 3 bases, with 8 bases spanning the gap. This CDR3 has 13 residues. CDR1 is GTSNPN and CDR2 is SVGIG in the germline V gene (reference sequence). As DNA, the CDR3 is TGTGCCTGGAGTTGGCGGTATGGAAACACCATATATTTT. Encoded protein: CAWSWRYGNTIYF.

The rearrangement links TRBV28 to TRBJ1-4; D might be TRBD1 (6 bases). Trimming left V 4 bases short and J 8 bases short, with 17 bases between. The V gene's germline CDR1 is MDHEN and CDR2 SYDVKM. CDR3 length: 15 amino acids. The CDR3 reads CASSYEGGGEEKLFF. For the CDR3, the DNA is TGTGCCAGCAGTTACGAGGGGGGCGGGGAAGAAAAACTGTTTTTT.

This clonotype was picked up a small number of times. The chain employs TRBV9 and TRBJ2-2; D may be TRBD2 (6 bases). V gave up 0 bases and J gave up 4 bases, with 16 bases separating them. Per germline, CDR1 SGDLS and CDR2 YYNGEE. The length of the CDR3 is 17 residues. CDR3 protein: CASSVGVTGGSTGELFF. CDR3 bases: TGTGCCAGCAGCGTAGGGGTCACCGGGGGTAGCACCGGGGAGCTGTTTTTT.

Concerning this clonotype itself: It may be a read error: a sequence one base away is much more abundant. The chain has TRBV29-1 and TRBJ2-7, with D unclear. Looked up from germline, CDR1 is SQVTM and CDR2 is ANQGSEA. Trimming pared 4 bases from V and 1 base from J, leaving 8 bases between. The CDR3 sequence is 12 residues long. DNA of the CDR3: TGCAGCGTTGCCGGGCTATCCTACGAGCAGTACTTC. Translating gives CSVAGLSYEQYF.

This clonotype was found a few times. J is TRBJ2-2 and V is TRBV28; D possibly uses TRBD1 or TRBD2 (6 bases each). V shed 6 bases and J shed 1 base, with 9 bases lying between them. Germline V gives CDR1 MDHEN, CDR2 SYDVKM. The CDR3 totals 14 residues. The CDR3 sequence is CASRGGQNTGELFF. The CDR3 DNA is TGTGCCAGCAGGGGGGGACAGAACACCGGGGAGCTGTTTTTT.

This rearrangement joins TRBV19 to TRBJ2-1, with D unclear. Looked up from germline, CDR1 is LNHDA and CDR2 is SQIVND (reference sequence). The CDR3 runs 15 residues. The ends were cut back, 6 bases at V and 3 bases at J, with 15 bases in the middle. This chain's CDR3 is CASRTTYGNYNEQFF. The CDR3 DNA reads TGTGCCAGTAGAACTACGTATGGGAACTACAATGAGCAGTTCTTC.

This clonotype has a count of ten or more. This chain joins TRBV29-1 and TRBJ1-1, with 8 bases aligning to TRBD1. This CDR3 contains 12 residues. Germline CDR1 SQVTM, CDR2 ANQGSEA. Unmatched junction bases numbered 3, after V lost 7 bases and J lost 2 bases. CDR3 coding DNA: TGCAGCGGTGGACAGGGCAACACTGAAGCTTTCTTT. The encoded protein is CSGGQGNTEAFF.

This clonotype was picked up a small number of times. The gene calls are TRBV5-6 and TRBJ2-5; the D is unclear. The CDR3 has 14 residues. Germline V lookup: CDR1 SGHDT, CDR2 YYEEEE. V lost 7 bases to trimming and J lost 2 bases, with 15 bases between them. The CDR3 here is CASWSPLGQETQYF. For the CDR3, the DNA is TGTGCCAGCTGGTCCCCTTTGGGGCAAGAGACCCAGTACTTC.

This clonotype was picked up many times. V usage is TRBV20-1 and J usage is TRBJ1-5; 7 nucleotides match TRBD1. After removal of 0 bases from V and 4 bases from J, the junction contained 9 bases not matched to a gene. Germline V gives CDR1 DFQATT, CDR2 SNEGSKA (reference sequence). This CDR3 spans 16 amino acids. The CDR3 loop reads CSARDLRGGENQPQHF. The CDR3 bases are TGCAGTGCTAGAGATCTGAGAGGGGGCGAGAATCAGCCCCAGCATTTT.

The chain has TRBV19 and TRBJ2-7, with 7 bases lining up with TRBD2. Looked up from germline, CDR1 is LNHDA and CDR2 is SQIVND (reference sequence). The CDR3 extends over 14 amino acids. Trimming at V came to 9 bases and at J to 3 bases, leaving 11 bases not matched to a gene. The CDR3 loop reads CASSLDPSGYEQYF. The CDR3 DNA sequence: TGTGCCAGCAGTTTAGACCCTAGCGGCTACGAGCAGTACTTC.

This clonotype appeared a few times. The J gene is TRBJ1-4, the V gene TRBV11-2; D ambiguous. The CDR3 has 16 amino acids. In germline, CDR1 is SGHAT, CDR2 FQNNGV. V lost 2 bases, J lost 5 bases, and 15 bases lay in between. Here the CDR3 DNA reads TGTGCCAGCAGCTTAAATTCGTGGGATAACAATGAAAAACTGTTTTTT. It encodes CASSLNSWDNNEKLFF.